This T cell receptor (beta chain) was observed in a study of CD8 T cells in Susac syndrome. The CDR3 length is 14 residues. J was trimmed by 6 bases and V by 5 bases; bases with no gene match: 7. Study-wide results and limits: The authors acknowledged that their TCR sequencing and HLA analysis involved a relatively small number of individuals.

Random hexamers were used to reverse transcribe roughly 0.45 to 1 ug of RNA. TCR beta CDR3 was amplified by immunoSEQ covering 54 Vbeta and 13 Jbeta. TCRdb re-analysed the immunoSEQ multiplex PCR reads in MiXCR, keeping a single row per CDR3 protein. The table lists a few hundred thousand distinct CDR3 sequences, 95% of them singletons. In the case of this clonotype: Its antigen is still unknown.

High-throughput TCR beta sequencing covered peripheral CD8+ and CD4+ T cells. TEMRA cells were FACS-enriched, while CD8+ and CD4+ T cells were negatively isolated. This chain connects TRBV12-3 or TRBV12-4 to TRBJ2-7, with 10 bases lining up with TRBD1. Sequencing input: CD4+ T cells from PBMCs. This TCR was sampled from a human donor with multiple sclerosis. The CDR3 DNA reads TGTGCCAGCAGTCGTCGGGACAGGGGAGGCGAGCAGTACTTC. Translated, it gives CASSRRDRGGEQYF.